The next 9 T cell receptor beta chains were all read from a single sample in a study of T-cell reconstitution after alpha-beta-depleted transplantation in children. The TCRbeta library incorporated unique molecular identifiers. TCRdb called the PCR reads again in MiXCR, with one record for every CDR3 protein. The sample records hundreds of thousands of distinct CDR3 sequences, roughly 9.1% being singletons. Sequencing used PBMCs, mostly from graft donor cells, obtained 360 days after TCRalphabeta/CD19-depleted stem cell transplant. Source of these receptors: a male patient between 2 and 10 years old who had a stem cell transplant for acute myeloid leukemia, so the T cells may come from the graft donor.

Worth noting for this clonotype: A single base separates this from a much larger clone, so it may be a read error. The rearrangement links TRBV6-2 or TRBV6-3 to TRBJ2-3; D may be TRBD2 (6 bases). V lost 7 bases and J lost 5, with 19 bases in between. Germline CDR1 MNHEY, CDR2 SVGEGT. This CDR3 region has 15 residues. CDR3 residues: CASKDRVWRGDTQYF. In DNA form, the CDR3 reads TGTGCCAGCAAAGACCGGGTGTGGCGGGGAGATACGCAGTATTTT.

V gene TRBV29-1 combines with J gene TRBJ2-7; D is uncertain. V was clipped by 4 bases and J by 2 bases, with 12 bases between them. The length of the CDR3 is 13 residues. Germline V CDR1 and CDR2: SQVTM, ANQGSEA. CDR3 protein: CSVVGIVPYEQYF. CDR3 DNA sequence: TGCAGCGTTGTAGGCATAGTCCCCTACGAGCAGTACTTC.

This clonotype was picked up a small number of times. V usage is TRBV9 and J usage is TRBJ2-7; no reliable D call. CDR3 size: 13 residues. Germline CDR1 reads SGDLS; CDR2 reads YYNGEE. Trimming took 2 bases from V and 0 from J, leaving 6 bases between them. CDR3 nucleotide sequence: TGTGCCAGCAGCGTCAACCCCTCCTACGAGCAGTACTTC. Protein: CASSVNPSYEQYF.

This clonotype was observed a handful of times. This chain links TRBV20-1 with TRBJ2-3; D is perhaps TRBD2 (6 bases). The CDR3 is made up of 15 amino acids. V was cut by 1 base and J by 2 bases, with 13 bases left in between. Germline CDR1 is DFQATT and CDR2 is SNEGSKA (reference sequence). The CDR3 loop reads CSARASVGATDTQYF. CDR3 sequence (DNA): TGCAGTGCTAGAGCTAGCGTAGGGGCCACAGATACGCAGTATTTT.

This clonotype came up a few times. As DNA, the CDR3 is TGTGCCAGCAGTTCGCACAGGGCTGGGGCCAACGTCCTGACTTTC. Its translation: CASSSHRAGANVLTF. V and J are TRBV28 and TRBJ2-6; a possible D gene is TRBD1 (6 bases). This CDR3 has 15 residues. Trimming left V 4 bases short and J 2 bases short, with 9 bases between. Germline assignment: CDR1 MDHEN and CDR2 SYDVKM. Based on the CDR3 plus reference TRBV28 and TRBJ2-6, the full variable domain is DVKVTQSSRYLVKRTGEKVFLECVQDMDHENMFWYRQDPGLGLRLIYFSYDVKMKEKGDIPEGYSVSREKKERFSLILESASTNQTSMYLCASSSHRAGANVLTFGAGSRLTVL.

This clonotype was detected a few times. The chain is built from TRBV5-1 and TRBJ2-3; TRBD2 agrees at 10 bases. This CDR3 has 16 residues. Germline V lookup: CDR1 SGHRS, CDR2 YFSETQ. J was trimmed by 2 bases and V by 4 bases; bases with no gene match: 7. CDR3 bases: TGCGCCAGCAGCCCGCTAGCGGGAGTGGCCACAGATACGCAGTATTTT. It specifies CASSPLAGVATDTQYF.

This clonotype was detected many times. This chain uses TRBV10-3 with TRBJ1-4, with unresolved D. The CDR3 runs to 14 residues. V was shortened by 5 bases and J by 5 bases, with 12 bases between the two germline ends. Germline CDR1 and CDR2: ENHRY and SYGVKD. For the CDR3, the DNA is TGTGCCATCAGTCGGACGGATACCAATGAAAAACTGTTTTTT. Translation gives CAISRTDTNEKLFF.

This clonotype occurred many times. The V call is TRBV20-1, the J call TRBJ2-7, with TRBD2 identical over 9 bases. V shed 6 bases, J shed 2 bases, and the junction held 5 bases outside the gene matches. The germline V gene encodes CDR1 DFQATT and CDR2 SNEGSKA (reference sequence). The length of the CDR3 is 13 residues. The CDR3 nucleotides are TGCAGTGCCACTAGCGGGCTGACCTACGAGCAGTACTTC. Translated: CSATSGLTYEQYF.

This clonotype occurred many times. The chain links TRBV20-1 to TRBJ1-3; no definite D call. Germline V gene lookup returns CDR1 DFQATT and CDR2 SNEGSKA (reference sequence). The CDR3 loop spans 11 amino acids. V lost 4 bases and J 5 bases, leaving 6 bases between the germline ends. In DNA form, the CDR3 reads TGCAGTGCTACTCTGCGAAACACCATATATTTT. Translated: CSATLRNTIYF.